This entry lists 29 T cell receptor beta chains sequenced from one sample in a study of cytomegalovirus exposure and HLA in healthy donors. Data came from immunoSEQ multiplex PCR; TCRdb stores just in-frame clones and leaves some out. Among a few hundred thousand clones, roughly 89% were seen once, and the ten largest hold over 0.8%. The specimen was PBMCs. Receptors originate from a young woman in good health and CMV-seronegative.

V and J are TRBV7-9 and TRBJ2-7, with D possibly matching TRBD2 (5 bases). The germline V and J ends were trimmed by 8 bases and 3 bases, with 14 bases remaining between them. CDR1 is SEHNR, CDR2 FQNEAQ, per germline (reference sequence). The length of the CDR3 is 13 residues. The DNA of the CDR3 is TGTGCCAGCCAATCACTAGGCCTCTACGAGCAGTACTTC. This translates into CASQSLGLYEQYF.

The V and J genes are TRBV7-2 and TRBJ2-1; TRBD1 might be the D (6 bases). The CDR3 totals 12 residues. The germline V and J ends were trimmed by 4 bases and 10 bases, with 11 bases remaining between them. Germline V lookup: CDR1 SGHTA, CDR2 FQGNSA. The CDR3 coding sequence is TGTGCCAGCAGCTCCCAGGGGTTCGAGCAGTTCTTC. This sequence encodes CASSSQGFEQFF.

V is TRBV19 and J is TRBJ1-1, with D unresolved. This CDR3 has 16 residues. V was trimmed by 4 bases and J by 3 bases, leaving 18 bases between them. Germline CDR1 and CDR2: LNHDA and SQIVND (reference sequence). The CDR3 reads CASSTWSPYEDTEAFF. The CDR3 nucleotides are TGTGCCAGTAGTACCTGGTCCCCCTATGAGGACACTGAAGCTTTCTTT.

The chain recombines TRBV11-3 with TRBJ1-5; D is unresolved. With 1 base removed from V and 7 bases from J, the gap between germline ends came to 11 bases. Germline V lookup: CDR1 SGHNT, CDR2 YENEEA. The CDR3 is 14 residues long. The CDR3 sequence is CASSLGLKRQPQHF. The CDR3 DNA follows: TGTGCCAGCAGCTTAGGTCTAAAGAGGCAGCCCCAGCATTTT.

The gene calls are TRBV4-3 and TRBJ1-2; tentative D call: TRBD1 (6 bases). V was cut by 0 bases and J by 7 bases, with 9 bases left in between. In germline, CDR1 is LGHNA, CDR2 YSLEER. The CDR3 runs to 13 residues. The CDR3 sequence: CASSQDLQGGYTF. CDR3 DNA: TGCGCCAGCAGCCAAGATTTACAGGGTGGCTACACCTTC.

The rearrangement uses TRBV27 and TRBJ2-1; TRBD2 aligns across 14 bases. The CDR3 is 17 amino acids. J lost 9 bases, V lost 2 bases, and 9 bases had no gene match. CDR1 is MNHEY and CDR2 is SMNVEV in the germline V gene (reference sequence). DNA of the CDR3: TGTGCCAGCAGTTTAATGGGTGGGACTAGCGGGAGTGGTGAGCAGTTCTTC. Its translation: CASSLMGGTSGSGEQFF.

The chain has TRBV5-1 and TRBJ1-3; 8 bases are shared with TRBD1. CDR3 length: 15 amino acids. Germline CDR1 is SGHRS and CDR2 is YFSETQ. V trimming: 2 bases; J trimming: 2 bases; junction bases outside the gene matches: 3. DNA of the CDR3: TGCGCCAGCAGCTTCTGGACAGGGACTGGAAACACCATATATTTT. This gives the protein CASSFWTGTGNTIYF.

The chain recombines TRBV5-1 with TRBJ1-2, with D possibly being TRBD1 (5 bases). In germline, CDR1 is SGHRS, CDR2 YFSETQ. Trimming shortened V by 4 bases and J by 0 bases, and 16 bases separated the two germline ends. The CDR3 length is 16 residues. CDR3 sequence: CASSPGLQPANYGYTF. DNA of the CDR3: TGCGCCAGCAGCCCGGGACTACAACCTGCTAACTATGGCTACACCTTC.

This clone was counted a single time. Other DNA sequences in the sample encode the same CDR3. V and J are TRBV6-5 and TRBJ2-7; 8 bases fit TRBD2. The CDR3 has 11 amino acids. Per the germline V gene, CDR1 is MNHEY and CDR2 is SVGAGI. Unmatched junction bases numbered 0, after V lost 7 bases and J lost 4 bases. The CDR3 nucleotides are TGTGCCAGCACGGGGGGGTACGAGCAGTACTTC. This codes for CASTGGYEQYF.

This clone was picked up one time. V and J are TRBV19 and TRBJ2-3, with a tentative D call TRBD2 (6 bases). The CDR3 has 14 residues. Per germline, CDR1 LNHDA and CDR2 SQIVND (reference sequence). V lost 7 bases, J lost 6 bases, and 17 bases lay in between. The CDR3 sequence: CASTPFGSSDTQYF. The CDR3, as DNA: TGTGCCAGTACCCCCTTCGGGAGCTCGGATACGCAGTATTTT.

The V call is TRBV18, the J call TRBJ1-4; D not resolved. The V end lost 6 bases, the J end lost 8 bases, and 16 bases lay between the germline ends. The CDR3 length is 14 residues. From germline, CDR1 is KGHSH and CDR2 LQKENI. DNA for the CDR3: TGTGCCAGCTCCCCAGAGAGGGTGGAGGAAAAACTGTTTTTT. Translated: CASSPERVEEKLFF.

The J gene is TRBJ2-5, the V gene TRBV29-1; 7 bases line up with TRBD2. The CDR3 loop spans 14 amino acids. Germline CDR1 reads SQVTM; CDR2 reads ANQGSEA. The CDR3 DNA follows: TGCAGTGGGAGGGGTGGGCAGGCCGAAGAGACCCAGTACTTC. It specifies CSGRGGQAEETQYF. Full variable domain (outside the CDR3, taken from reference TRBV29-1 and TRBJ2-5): SAVISQKPSRDICQRGTSLTIQCQVDSQVTMMFWYRQQPGQSLTLIATANQGSEATYESGFVIDKFPISRPNLTFSTLTVSNMSPEDSSIYLCSGRGGQAEETQYFGPGTRLLVL.

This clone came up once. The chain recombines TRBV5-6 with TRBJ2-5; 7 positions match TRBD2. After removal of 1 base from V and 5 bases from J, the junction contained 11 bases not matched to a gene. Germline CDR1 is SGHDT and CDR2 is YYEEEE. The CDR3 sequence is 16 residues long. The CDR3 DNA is TGTGCCAGCAGCTTGTCTTGGCGCGGGAGAGGGGAGACCCAGTACTTC. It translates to CASSLSWRGRGETQYF.

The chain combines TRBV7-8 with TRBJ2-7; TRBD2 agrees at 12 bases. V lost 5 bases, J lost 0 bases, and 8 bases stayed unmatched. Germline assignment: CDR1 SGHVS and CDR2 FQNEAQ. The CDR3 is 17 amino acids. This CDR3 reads CASSQGLAGTLSYEQYF. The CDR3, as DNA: TGTGCCAGCAGCCAGGGACTAGCGGGTACACTCTCCTACGAGCAGTACTTC.

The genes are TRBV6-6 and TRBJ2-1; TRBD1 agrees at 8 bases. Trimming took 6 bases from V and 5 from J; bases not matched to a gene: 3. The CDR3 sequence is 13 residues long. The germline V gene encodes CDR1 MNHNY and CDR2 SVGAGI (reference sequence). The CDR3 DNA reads TGTGCCAGCAGCTCGGACAGGGACAATGAGCAGTTCTTC. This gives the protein CASSSDRDNEQFF.

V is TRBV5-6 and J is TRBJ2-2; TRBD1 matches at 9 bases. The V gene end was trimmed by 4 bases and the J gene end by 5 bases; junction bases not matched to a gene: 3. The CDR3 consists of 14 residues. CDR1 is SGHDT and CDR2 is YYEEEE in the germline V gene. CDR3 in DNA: TGTGCCAGCAGCGAACAGGGGGCGACCGGGGAGCTGTTTTTT. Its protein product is CASSEQGATGELFF. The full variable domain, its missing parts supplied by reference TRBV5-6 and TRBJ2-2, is DAGVTQSPTHLIKTRGQQVTLRCSPKSGHDTVSWYQQALGQGPQFIFQYYEEEERQRGNFPDRFSGHQFPNYSSELNVNALLLGDSALYLCASSEQGATGELFFGEGSRLTVL.

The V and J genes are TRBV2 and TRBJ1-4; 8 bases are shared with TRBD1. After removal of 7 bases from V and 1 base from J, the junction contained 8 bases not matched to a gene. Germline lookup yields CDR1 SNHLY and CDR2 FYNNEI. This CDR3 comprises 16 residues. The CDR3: CASKWTGRLTNEKLFF. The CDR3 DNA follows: TGTGCCAGCAAATGGACAGGGAGGTTAACTAATGAAAAACTGTTTTTT.

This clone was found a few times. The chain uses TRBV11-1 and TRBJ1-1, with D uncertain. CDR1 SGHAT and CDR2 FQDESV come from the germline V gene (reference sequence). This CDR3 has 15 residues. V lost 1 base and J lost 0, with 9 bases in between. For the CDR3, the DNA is TGTGCCAGCAGCTTAGTCCCAGGCATGAACACTGAAGCTTTCTTT. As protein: CASSLVPGMNTEAFF.

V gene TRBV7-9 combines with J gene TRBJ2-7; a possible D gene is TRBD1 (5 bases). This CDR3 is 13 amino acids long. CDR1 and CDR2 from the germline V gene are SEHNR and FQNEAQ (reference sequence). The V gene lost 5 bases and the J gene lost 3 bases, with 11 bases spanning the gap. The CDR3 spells CASSTRQNYEQYF. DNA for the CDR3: TGTGCCAGCAGCACCAGACAGAACTACGAGCAGTACTTC. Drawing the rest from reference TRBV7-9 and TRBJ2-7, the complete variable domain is DTGVSQNPRHKITKRGQNVTFRCDPISEHNRLYWYRQTLGQGPEFLTYFQNEAQLEKSRLLSDRFSAERPKGSFSTLEIQRTEQGDSAMYLCASSTRQNYEQYFGPGTRLTVT.

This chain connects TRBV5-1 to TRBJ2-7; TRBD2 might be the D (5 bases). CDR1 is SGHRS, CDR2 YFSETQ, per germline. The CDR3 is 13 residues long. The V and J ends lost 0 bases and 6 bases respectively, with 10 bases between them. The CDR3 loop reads CASSLAEEAEQYF. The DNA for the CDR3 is TGCGCCAGCAGCTTGGCCGAGGAGGCCGAGCAGTACTTC.

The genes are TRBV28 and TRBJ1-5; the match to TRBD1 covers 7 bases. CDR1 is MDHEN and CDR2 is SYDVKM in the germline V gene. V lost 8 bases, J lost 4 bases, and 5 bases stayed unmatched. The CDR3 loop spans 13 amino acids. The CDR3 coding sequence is TGTGCCAGCGAGGGGGCAAATAATCAGCCCCAGCATTTT. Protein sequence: CASEGANNQPQHF.

The CDR3 DNA sequence: TGTGCCAGTAGTCGGCAGGGCGATTACAATGAGCAGTTCTTC. Translation gives CASSRQGDYNEQFF. The chain couples TRBV19 to TRBJ2-1; possible D gene TRBD1, 5 bases. Between the trimmed V and J ends, which lost 5 bases and 4 bases, there was a span of 12 bases. CDR3 length: 14 residues. Germline CDR1 is LNHDA and CDR2 is SQIVND (reference sequence).

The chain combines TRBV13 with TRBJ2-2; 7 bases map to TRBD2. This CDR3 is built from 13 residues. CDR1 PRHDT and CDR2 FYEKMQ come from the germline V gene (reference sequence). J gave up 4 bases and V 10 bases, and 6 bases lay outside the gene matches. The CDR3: CAMRESVTGELFF. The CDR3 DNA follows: TGTGCCATGCGGGAGTCGGTCACCGGGGAGCTGTTTTTT.

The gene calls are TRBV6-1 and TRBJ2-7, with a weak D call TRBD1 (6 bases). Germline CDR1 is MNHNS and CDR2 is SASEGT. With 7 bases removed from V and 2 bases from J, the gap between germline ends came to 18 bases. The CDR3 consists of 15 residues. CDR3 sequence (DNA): TGTGCCAGCACCCTACGGGACACTACGACCTACGAGCAGTACTTC. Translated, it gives CASTLRDTTTYEQYF.

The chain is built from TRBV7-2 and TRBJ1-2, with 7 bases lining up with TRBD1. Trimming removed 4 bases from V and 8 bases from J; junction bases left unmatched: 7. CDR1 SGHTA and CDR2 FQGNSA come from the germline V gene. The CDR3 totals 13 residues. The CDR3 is CASSSLTGVGYTF. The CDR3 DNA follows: TGTGCCAGCAGCTCCTTAACAGGGGTGGGCTACACCTTC.

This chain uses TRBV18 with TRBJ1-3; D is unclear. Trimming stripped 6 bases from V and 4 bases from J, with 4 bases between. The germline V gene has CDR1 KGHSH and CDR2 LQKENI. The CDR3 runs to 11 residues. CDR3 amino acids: CASSPGNTIYF. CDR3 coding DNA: TGTGCCAGCTCCCCGGGAAACACCATATATTTT.

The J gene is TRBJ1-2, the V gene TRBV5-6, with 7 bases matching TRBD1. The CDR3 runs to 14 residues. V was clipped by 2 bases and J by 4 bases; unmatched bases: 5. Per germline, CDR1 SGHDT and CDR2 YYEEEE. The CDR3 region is CASSLDRAGYGYTF. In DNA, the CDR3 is TGTGCCAGCAGCTTAGACAGGGCCGGCTATGGCTACACCTTC.

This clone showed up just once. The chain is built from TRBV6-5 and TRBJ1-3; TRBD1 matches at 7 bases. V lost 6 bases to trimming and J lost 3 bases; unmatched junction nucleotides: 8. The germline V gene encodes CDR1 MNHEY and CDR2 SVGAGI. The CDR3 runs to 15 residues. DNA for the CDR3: TGTGCCAGCAGCCCCACAGGGGCGCTTGGAAACACCATATATTTT. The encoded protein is CASSPTGALGNTIYF.

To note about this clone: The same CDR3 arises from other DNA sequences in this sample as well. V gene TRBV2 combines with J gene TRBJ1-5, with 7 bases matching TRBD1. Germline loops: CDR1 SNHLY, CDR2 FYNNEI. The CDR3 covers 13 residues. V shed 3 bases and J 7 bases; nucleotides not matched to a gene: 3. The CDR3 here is CASSENRGQPQHF. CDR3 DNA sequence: TGTGCCAGCAGTGAGAACAGGGGACAGCCCCAGCATTTT. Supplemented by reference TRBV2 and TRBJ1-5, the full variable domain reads EPEVTQTPSHQVTQMGQEVILRCVPISNHLYFYWYRQILGQKVEFLVSFYNNEISEKSEIFDDQFSVERPDGSNFTLKIRSTKLEDSAMYFCASSENRGQPQHFGDGTRLSIL.